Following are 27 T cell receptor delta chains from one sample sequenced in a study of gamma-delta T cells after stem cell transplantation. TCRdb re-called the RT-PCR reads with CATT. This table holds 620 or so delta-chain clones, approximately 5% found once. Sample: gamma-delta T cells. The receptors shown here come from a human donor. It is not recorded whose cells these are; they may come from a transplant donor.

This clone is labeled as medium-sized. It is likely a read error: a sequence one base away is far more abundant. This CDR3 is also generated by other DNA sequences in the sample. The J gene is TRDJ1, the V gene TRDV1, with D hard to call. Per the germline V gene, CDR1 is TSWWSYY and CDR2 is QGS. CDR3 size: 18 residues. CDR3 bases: TGTGCCCTTGGGAAGGGGTTTCCCCTGGTGACTGCCACCGATAAACTCATCTTT. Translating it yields CALGKGFPLVTATDKLIF.

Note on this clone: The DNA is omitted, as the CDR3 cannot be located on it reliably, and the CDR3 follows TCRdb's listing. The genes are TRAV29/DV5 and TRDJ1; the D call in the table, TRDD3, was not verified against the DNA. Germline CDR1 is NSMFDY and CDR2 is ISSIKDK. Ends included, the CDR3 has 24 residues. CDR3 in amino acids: CSVLLCSKCSYYVLLGIYTDKLIF.

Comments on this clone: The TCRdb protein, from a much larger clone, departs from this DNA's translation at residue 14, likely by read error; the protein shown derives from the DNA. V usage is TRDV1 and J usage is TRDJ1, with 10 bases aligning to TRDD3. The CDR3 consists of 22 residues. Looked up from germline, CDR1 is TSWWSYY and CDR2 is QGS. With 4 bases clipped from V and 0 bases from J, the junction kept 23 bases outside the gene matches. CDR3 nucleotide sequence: TGTGCTCTTGGGGTACCTATTCCCGTTCTGGGGGATAGGGGAGGGTACACCGATAAACTCATCTTT. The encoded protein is CALGVPIPVLGDRGGYTDKLIF.

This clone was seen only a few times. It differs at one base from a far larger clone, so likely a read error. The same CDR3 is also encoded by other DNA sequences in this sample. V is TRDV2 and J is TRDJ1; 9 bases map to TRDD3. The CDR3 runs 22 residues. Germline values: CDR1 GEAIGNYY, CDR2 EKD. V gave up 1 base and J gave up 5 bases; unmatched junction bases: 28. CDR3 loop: CACDTGSLTGGPRAEAIDKLIF. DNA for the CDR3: TGTGCCTGTGACACAGGGTCTTTAACTGGGGGACCTCGGGCCGAGGCCATTGATAAACTCATCTTT.

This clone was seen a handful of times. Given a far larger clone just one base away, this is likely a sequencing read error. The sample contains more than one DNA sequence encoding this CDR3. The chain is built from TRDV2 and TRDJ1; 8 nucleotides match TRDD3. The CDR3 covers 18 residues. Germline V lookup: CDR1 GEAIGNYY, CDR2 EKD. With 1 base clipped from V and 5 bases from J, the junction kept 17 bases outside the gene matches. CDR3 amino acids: CACDTLHPVGDLTDKLIF. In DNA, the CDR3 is TGTGCCTGTGACACTCTTCATCCCGTGGGGGATCTCACTGATAAACTCATCTTT.

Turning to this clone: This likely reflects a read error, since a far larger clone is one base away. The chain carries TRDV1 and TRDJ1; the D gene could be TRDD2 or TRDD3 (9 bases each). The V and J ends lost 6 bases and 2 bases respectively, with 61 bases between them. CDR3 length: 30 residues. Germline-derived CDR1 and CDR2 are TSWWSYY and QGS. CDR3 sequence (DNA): TGTGCTCTTGGACAACGCCCCCACTATGAAGGAGGTAATTTATTCCTTCCTACGCCGTGGGGGATAGGGGAGACCGATAAACTCATCTTT. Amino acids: CALGQRPHYEGGNLFLPTPWGIGETDKLIF.

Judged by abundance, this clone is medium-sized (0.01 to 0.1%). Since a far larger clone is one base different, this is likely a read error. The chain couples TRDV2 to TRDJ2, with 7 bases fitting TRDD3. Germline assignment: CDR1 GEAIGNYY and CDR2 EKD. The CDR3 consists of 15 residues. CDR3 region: CACDTLLGTTAQPFF. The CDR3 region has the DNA TGTGCCTGTGACACACTACTGGGGACGACAGCACAACCCTTCTTT.

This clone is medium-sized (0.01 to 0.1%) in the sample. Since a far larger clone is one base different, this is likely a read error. The CDR3 sequence: CALGKGFPRVTATDKLIF. The CDR3 region has the DNA TGTGCTCTTGGGAAGGGGTTTCCCCGGGTGACTGCCACCGATAAACTCATCTTT. The chain combines TRDV1 with TRDJ1; D ambiguous. The V and J ends lost 5 bases and 1 base respectively, with 23 bases between them. The germline gives CDR1 TSWWSYY, CDR2 QGS. The CDR3 length is 18 residues.

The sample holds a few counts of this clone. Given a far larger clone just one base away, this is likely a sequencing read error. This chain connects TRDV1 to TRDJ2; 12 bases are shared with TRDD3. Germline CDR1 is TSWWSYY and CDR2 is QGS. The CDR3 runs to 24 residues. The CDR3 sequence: CALGPRGTPTSHYWGILLTAQLFF. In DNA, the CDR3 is TGTGCTCTTGGGCCCCGAGGGACGCCGACCTCTCATTACTGGGGGATACTTCTGACAGCACAACTATTCTTT.

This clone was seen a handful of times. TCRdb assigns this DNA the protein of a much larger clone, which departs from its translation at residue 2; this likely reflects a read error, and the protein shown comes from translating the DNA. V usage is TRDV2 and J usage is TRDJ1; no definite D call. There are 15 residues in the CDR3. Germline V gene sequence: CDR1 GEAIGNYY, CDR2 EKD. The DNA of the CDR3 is TGTTCCTGTGACACCGTCGGAGCCGTGGCCGATAAACTCATCTTT. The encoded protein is CSCDTVGAVADKLIF.

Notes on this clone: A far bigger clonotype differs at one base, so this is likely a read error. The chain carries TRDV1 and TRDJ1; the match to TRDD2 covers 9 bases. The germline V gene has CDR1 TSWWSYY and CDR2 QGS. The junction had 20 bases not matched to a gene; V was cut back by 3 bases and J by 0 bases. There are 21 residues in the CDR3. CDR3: CALGDGLPTGGDWGYTDKLIF. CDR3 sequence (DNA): TGTGCTCTTGGGGACGGCCTTCCTACCGGGGGGGATTGGGGGTACACCGATAAACTCATCTTT.

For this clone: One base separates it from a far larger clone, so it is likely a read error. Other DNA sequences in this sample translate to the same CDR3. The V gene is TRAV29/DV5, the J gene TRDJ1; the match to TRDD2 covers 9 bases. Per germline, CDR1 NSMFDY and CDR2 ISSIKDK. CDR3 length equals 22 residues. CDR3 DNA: TGTGCGGCAAGCCGCCGCCTTCCTACCGCCCTACAGTACTGGGGATACACCGATAAACTCATCTTT. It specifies CAASRRLPTALQYWGYTDKLIF.

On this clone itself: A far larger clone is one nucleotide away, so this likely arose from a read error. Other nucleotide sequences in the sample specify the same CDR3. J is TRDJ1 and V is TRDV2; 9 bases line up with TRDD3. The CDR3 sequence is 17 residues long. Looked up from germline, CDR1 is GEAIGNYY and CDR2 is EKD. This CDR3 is CACDAITGGQPSDKLIF. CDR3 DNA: TGTGCCTGTGACGCGATTACTGGGGGACAACCGAGCGATAAACTTATCTTT.

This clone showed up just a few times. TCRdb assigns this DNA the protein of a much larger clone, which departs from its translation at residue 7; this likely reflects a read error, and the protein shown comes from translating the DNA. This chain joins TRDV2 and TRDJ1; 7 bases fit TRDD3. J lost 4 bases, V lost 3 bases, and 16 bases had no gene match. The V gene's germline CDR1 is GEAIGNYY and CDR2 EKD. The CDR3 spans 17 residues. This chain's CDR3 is CACDAIIGGQPSDKLIF. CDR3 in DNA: TGTGCCTGTGACGCGATTATTGGGGGACAACCGAGCGATAAACTCATCTTT.

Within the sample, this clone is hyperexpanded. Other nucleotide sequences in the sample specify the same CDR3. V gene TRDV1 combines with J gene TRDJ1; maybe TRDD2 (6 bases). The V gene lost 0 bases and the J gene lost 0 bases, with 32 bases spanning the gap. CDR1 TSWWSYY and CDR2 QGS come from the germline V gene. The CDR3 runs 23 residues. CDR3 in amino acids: CALGELPSYSYPLLEPNTDKLIF. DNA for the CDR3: TGTGCTCTTGGGGAACTGCCCTCCTACTCCTACCCTCTGTTGGAGCCAAACACCGATAAACTCATCTTT.

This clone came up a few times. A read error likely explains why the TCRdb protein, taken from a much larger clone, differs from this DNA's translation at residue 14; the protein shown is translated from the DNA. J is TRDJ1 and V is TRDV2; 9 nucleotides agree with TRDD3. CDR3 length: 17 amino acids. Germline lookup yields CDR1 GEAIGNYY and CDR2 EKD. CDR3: CACDAITGGQPSDELIF. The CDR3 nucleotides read TGTGCCTGTGACGCGATTACTGGGGGACAACCGAGCGATGAACTCATCTTT.

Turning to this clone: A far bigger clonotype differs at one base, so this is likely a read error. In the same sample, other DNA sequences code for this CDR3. The CDR3 spells CALGELPSYSYPLLEPNTDKLIF. CDR3 nucleotides: TGTGCTCTTGGGGAACTGCCCTCCTACTCCTACCCTCTGTTGGAGCCAAACACTGATAAACTCATCTTT. The rearrangement links TRDV1 to TRDJ1; possible D gene TRDD2, 6 bases. Germline assignment: CDR1 TSWWSYY and CDR2 QGS. This CDR3 comprises 23 residues.

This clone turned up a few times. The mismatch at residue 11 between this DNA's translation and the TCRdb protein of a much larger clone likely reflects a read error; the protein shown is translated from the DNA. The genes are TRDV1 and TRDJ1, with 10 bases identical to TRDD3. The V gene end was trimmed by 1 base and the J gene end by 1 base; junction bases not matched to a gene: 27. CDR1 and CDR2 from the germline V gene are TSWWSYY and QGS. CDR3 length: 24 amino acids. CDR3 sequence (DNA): TGTGCTCTTGGGGAACCCCTATCTAGGTTCCCACGGCTGGGGGATATAGGAGGCACCGATAAACTCATCTTT. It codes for CALGEPLSRFPRLGDIGGTDKLIF.

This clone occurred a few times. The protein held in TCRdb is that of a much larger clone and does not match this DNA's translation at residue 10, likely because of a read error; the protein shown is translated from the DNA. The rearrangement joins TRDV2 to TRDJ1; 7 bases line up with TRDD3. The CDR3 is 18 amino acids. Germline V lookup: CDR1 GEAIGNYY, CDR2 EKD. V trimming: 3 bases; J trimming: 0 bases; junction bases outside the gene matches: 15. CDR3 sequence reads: CACDPVLWGGTHTDKLIF. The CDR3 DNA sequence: TGTGCCTGTGACCCCGTACTCTGGGGGGGTACCCACACCGATAAACTCATCTTT.

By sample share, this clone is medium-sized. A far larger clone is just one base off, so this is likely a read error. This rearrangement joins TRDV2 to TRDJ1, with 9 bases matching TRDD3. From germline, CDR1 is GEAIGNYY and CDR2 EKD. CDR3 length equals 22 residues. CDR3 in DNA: TGTGCCCGTGACACAGGGTCTTTAACTGGGGGACCCCGGGCCGAGGCCATTGATAAACTCATCTTT. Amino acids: CARDTGSLTGGPRAEAIDKLIF.

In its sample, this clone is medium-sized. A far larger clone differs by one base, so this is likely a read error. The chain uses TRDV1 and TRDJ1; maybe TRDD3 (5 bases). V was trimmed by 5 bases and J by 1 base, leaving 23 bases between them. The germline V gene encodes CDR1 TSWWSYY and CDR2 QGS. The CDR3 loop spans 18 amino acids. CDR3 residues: CALGRGFPLVTATDKLIF. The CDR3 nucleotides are TGTGCTCTTGGGAGGGGGTTTCCCCTGGTGACTGCCACCGATAAACTCATCTTT.

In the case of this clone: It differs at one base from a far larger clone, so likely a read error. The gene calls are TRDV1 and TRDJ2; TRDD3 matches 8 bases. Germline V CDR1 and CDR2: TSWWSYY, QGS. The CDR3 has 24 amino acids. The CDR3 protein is CALGPRGTLTSHYWGVLLTAQLFF. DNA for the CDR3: TGTGCTCTTGGGCCCCGAGGGACGCTGACCTCTCATTACTGGGGGGTACTTCTGACAGCACAACTATTCTTT.

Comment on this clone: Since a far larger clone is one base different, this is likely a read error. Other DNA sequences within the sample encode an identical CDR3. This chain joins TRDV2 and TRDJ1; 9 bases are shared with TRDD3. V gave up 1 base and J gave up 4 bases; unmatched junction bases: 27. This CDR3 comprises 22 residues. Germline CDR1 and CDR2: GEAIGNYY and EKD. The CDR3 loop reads CACDTGSLTGGPRAEAIDKLIF. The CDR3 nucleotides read TGTGCCTGTGACACAGGGTCTTTAACTGGGGGACCCCGGGCCGAGGCCATCGATAAACTCATCTTT.

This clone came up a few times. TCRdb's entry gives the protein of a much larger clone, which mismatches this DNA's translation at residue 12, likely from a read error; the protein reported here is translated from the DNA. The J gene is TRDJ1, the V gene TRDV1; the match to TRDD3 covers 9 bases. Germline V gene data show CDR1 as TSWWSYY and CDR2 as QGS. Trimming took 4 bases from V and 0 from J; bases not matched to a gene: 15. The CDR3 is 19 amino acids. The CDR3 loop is CALGVPSWGYGVYTDKLIF. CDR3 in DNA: TGTGCTCTTGGGGTTCCTTCCTGGGGATACGGCGTTTACACCGATAAACTCATCTTT.

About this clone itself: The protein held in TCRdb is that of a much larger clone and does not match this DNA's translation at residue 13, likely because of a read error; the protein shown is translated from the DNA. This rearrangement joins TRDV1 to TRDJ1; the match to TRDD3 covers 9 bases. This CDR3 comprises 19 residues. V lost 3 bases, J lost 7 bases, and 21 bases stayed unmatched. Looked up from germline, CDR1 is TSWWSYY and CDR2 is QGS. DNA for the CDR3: TGTGCTCTTGGGGATTGTCCCTCCTACGCTGGGGGATCCAGATCTAAACTCATCTTT. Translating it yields CALGDCPSYAGGSRSKLIF.

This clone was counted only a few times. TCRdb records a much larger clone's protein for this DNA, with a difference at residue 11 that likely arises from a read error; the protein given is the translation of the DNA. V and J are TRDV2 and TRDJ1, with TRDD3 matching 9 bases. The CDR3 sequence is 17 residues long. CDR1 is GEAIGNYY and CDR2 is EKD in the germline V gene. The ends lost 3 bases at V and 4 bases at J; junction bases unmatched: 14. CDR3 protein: CACDAITGGQTSDKLIF. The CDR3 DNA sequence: TGTGCCTGTGACGCGATTACTGGGGGACAAACGAGCGATAAACTCATCTTT.

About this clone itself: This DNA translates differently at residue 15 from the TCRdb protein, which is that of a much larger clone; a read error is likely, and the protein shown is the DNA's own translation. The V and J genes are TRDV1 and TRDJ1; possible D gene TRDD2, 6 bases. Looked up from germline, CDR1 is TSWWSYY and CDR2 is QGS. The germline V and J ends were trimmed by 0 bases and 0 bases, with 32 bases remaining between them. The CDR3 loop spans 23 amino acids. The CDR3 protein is CALGELPSYSYPLLGPNTDKLIF. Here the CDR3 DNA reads TGTGCTCTTGGGGAACTGCCCTCCTACTCCTACCCTCTGTTGGGGCCAAACACCGATAAACTCATCTTT.